This T cell receptor (beta chain) was found in a study of shared clonotypes between healthy human individuals. Study-wide points: The researchers took only blood, and tissue repertoires probably look different.

The count of this clone is one. The target antigen is unknown. V was shortened by 5 bases and J by 6 bases, with 15 bases between the two germline ends. The CDR3 runs to 13 residues. The V gene's germline CDR1 is SGHTS and CDR2 YDEGEE. Method: immunoSEQ multiplex PCR; TCRdb's copy keeps in-frame clones and lacks some. The sample includes a few million clones, around 90% of them seen just once. Participating donors were healthy, HIV-negative adults free of recent acute infections or vaccinations. Everyone who donated was a Caucasian adult who lived in Nashville, Tennessee. The clonotype originates from a man aged 18-30 years in good health. Some clones in this sample may be carry-over from other donors' samples. The sequenced material came from naive CD4+ T cells from PBMCs. Subset indicated: CD45RA+ positively selected. The chain combines TRBV5-8 with TRBJ2-7; no clear D. The CDR3 DNA sequence: TGTGCCAGCAGGTCGATCTGGCGGCCCGAGCAGTACTTC. This translates into CASRSIWRPEQYF.